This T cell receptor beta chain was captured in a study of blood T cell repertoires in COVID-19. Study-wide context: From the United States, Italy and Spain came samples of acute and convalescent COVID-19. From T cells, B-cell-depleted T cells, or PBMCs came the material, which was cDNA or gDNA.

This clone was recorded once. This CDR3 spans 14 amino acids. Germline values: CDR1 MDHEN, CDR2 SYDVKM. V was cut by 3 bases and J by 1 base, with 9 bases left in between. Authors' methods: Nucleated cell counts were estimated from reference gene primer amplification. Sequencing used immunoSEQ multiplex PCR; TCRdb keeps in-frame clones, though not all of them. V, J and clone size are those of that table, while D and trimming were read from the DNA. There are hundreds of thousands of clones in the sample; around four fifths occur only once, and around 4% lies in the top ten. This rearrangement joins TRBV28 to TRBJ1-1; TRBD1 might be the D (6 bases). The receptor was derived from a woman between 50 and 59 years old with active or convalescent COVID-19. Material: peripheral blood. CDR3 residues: CASSFGGANTEAFF. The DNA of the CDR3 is TGTGCCAGCAGTTTTGGGGGGGCGAACACTGAAGCTTTCTTT.